Listed here are 26 T cell receptor beta chains from one sample, sequenced in a study of OX40 agonist ivuxolimab in advanced cancers. Assay: immunoSEQ multiplex PCR; the TCRdb copy retains only in-frame clones and omits some. The data contain around 26,000 clones, about 86% of them seen just once; the ten biggest clones take up about 30%. The sequencing used CD4+ or CD8+ T cells sorted from blood, collected in a trial of the OX40 agonist ivuxolimab. The source of these receptors is an adult with an advanced solid tumor such as melanoma, head and neck, liver or kidney cancer.

The genes are TRBV29-1 and TRBJ2-1; 9 bases align to TRBD2. Losses at the gene ends were 4 bases for V and 7 bases for J; bases not matched to a gene: 17. CDR1 and CDR2 from the germline V gene are SQVTM and ANQGSEA. The CDR3 runs to 17 residues. In DNA, the CDR3 is TGCAGCGTTGGGGGCCTCTGGGTAGCGGGAGCGTCTAATGAGCAGTTCTTC. Translation: CSVGGLWVAGASNEQFF.

This chain joins TRBV11-3 and TRBJ2-1; a possible D gene is TRBD1 (5 bases). V was pared by 2 bases and J by 7 bases, with 15 bases between. Germline-derived CDR1 and CDR2 are SGHNT and YENEEA. The CDR3 consists of 15 residues. DNA for the CDR3: TGTGCCAGCAGCTTACTCCAGGGCTGGGGAAATGAGCAGTTCTTC. It yields the protein CASSLLQGWGNEQFF.

The V and J genes are TRBV6-5 and TRBJ1-5; possible D gene TRBD1, 5 bases. With 2 bases removed from V and 5 bases from J, the gap between germline ends came to 10 bases. The CDR3 consists of 14 residues. CDR1 and CDR2 from the germline V gene are MNHEY and SVGAGI. In DNA form, the CDR3 reads TGTGCCAGCAGTTACGGGGGAGGGGATCAGCCCCAGCATTTT. Its protein product is CASSYGGGDQPQHF.

This sequence joins TRBV7-8 and TRBJ1-1; D unclear. Germline assignment: CDR1 SGHVS and CDR2 FQNEAQ. The CDR3 is made up of 14 amino acids. Trimming cost V 1 base and J 1 base, with 7 bases left between them. CDR3 nucleotide sequence: TGTGCCAGCAGCTTAGTATCGGGGAACACTGAAGCTTTCTTT. Protein sequence: CASSLVSGNTEAFF.

The chain is built from TRBV9 and TRBJ2-2; 10 bases agree with TRBD2. This CDR3 is built from 18 residues. J lost 3 bases, V lost 3 bases, and 11 bases had no gene match. Germline lookup yields CDR1 SGDLS and CDR2 YYNGEE. The CDR3 bases are TGTGCCAGCAGCGGACGGACGCAGCGGGGGGGCTACACCGGGGAGCTGTTTTTT. As protein: CASSGRTQRGGYTGELFF.

Here the CDR3 reads CASSFQIINTDTQYF. The CDR3, as DNA: TGCGCCAGCAGTTTCCAAATCATCAACACAGATACGCAGTATTTT. The V and J genes are TRBV5-1 and TRBJ2-3; D unclear. In germline, CDR1 is SGHRS, CDR2 YFSETQ. This CDR3 is 15 amino acids long. Deletions cut 5 bases from V and 2 bases from J, with 15 bases between.

V is TRBV21-1 and J is TRBJ2-3; the table's D call TRBD1 went unverified against the DNA. TRBV21-1 is termed a pseudogene. The length of the CDR3 is 17 residues. CDR3 in amino acids: CASSNPGVGLSTDTQYF. The CDR3 bases are TGTGCCAGCAGCAACCCCGGTGTGGGCCTTAGCACAGATACGCAGTATTTT.

This clone was counted between two and nine times. The V and J genes are TRBV7-9 and TRBJ2-1; 7 bases align to TRBD2. CDR3 size: 14 residues. V dropped 8 bases and J dropped 5; count of bases not matched to a gene: 9. Germline V gives CDR1 SEHNR, CDR2 FQNEAQ (reference sequence). The CDR3: CASFLRAGDNEQFF. The CDR3 DNA sequence: TGTGCCAGCTTTCTTAGGGCGGGGGACAATGAGCAGTTCTTC.

This clone was recorded a few times. The rearrangement joins TRBV25-1 to TRBJ1-1, with TRBD1 as a possible D gene (6 bases). Trimming pared 6 bases from V and 5 bases from J, leaving 13 bases between. CDR1 and CDR2 from the germline V gene are MGHDK and SYGVNS. CDR3 length: 13 residues. The CDR3 region is CASRQGRGTEAFF. CDR3 bases: TGTGCCAGCAGGCAGGGGAGAGGTACTGAAGCTTTCTTT.

This sequence joins TRBV9 and TRBJ2-2; D is unclear. Germline CDR1 and CDR2: SGDLS and YYNGEE. This CDR3 has 15 amino acids. V lost 4 bases to trimming and J lost 4 bases, with 14 bases between them. The CDR3 protein is CASSPPPFGTGELFF. The CDR3 bases are TGTGCCAGCAGCCCACCCCCCTTTGGCACCGGGGAGCTGTTTTTT.

This chain connects TRBV7-9 to TRBJ1-2, with D perhaps matching TRBD1 (6 bases). CDR3 length: 12 residues. Between the trimmed V and J ends, which lost 5 bases and 6 bases, there was a span of 10 bases. Germline assignment: CDR1 SEHNR and CDR2 FQNEAQ (reference sequence). The CDR3 loop is CASSGSGDGYTF. CDR3 nucleotide sequence: TGTGCCAGCAGCGGATCAGGGGATGGCTACACCTTC.

J is TRBJ1-6 and V is TRBV6-6, with 7 positions matching TRBD1. Germline assignment: CDR1 MNHNY and CDR2 SVGAGI (reference sequence). V was clipped by 5 bases and J by 4 bases; unmatched bases: 8. CDR3 length: 16 amino acids. The CDR3 protein is CASSQLGQPYNSPLHF. CDR3 nucleotide sequence: TGTGCCAGCAGTCAACTGGGACAGCCGTATAATTCACCCCTCCACTTT.

The chain links TRBV4-1 to TRBJ2-7, with TRBD1 as a possible D gene (6 bases). From germline, CDR1 is MGHRA and CDR2 YSYEKL. V was cut by 2 bases and J by 2 bases, with 13 bases left in between. CDR3 length equals 15 residues. This CDR3 is CASSQFGTHTYEQYF. The CDR3 bases are TGCGCCAGCAGCCAATTTGGGACACATACCTACGAGCAGTACTTC.

The chain is built from TRBV6-5 and TRBJ1-2; tentative D call: TRBD1 (6 bases). The CDR3 length is 14 residues. V lost 6 bases and J lost 2, with 13 bases in between. In germline, CDR1 is MNHEY, CDR2 SVGAGI. The CDR3 coding sequence is TGTGCCAGCAGCCCCGACAGGAGAAACTATGGCTACACCTTC. Translated: CASSPDRRNYGYTF.

J is TRBJ1-4 and V is TRBV4-1; 8 bases agree with TRBD1. This CDR3 is built from 16 residues. Germline loops: CDR1 MGHRA, CDR2 YSYEKL. J lost 6 bases, V lost 4 bases, and 10 bases had no gene match. CDR3 nucleotides: TGCGCCAGCAGCCCACAAGTGCCGGACAGGGATGAAAAACTGTTTTTT. It codes for CASSPQVPDRDEKLFF.

This chain uses TRBV9 with TRBJ2-2; 9 bases are shared with TRBD2. The CDR3 is 17 residues long. Germline V gene sequence: CDR1 SGDLS, CDR2 YYNGEE. Trimming cost V 6 bases and J 5 bases; bases outside gene matches: 14. The CDR3: CASTGGVAGELTGELFF. DNA for the CDR3: TGTGCCAGCACAGGGGGGGTAGCGGGAGAGCTTACCGGGGAGCTGTTTTTT. The variable domain in full, completed from reference TRBV9 and TRBJ2-2, reads DSGVTQTPKHLITATGQRVTLRCSPRSGDLSVYWYQQSLDQGLQFLIQYYNGEERAKGNILERFSAQQFPDLHSELNLSSLELGDSALYFCASTGGVAGELTGELFFGEGSRLTVL.

This clone occurred a few times. The V and J genes are TRBV10-3 and TRBJ2-6, with D perhaps TRBD2 (5 bases). CDR3 length: 16 residues. The V and J ends lost 9 bases and 3 bases respectively, with 18 bases between them. Germline CDR1 ENHRY, CDR2 SYGVKD. The CDR3 here is CAMGFRGSDGANVLTF. The CDR3 coding sequence is TGTGCCATGGGGTTCCGGGGATCGGATGGGGCCAACGTCCTGACTTTC.

V gene TRBV29-1 combines with J gene TRBJ2-1; 7 positions match TRBD2. Germline CDR1 and CDR2: SQVTM and ANQGSEA. J was trimmed by 6 bases and V by 6 bases; bases with no gene match: 11. This CDR3 region has 14 residues. The CDR3 reads CSVPSRGTGNEQFF. The CDR3 DNA sequence: TGCAGCGTCCCCTCGCGGGGGACGGGCAATGAGCAGTTCTTC.

The chain combines TRBV5-4 with TRBJ1-5; TRBD1 aligns across 7 bases. Trimming took 4 bases from V and 4 from J; bases not matched to a gene: 5. Germline V gene lookup returns CDR1 SGHNT and CDR2 YYREEE (reference sequence). This CDR3 has 14 residues. CDR3 region: CASSAGTDNQPQHF. DNA for the CDR3: TGTGCCAGCAGCGCGGGGACAGATAATCAGCCCCAGCATTTT.

The J gene is TRBJ1-2, the V gene TRBV7-6; 9 bases agree with TRBD1. This CDR3 is built from 13 residues. Germline V gene sequence: CDR1 SGHVS, CDR2 FNYEAQ. V was clipped by 4 bases and J by 10 bases; unmatched bases: 7. The CDR3 region has the DNA TGTGCCAGCAGCTGGGGGACAGGGCCCCCCTACACCTTC. This sequence encodes CASSWGTGPPYTF.

This chain uses TRBV27 with TRBJ1-1; the D gene is possibly TRBD1 (5 bases). This CDR3 comprises 16 residues. Between the trimmed V and J ends, which lost 2 bases and 1 base, there was a span of 14 bases. Germline values: CDR1 MNHEY, CDR2 SMNVEV (reference sequence). The CDR3 sequence: CASSLVWAGSNTEAFF. DNA of the CDR3: TGTGCCAGCAGTTTAGTGTGGGCAGGGTCGAACACTGAAGCTTTCTTT.

The gene calls are TRBV5-1 and TRBJ2-4, with 10 nucleotides matching TRBD1. CDR1 and CDR2 from the germline V gene are SGHRS and YFSETQ. The CDR3 covers 19 residues. J gave up 1 base and V 0 bases, and 10 bases lay outside the gene matches. The CDR3 sequence: CASSLASTGGTLAKNIQYF. CDR3 DNA sequence: TGCGCCAGCAGCTTGGCCTCGACAGGGGGCACGTTGGCCAAAAACATTCAGTACTTC.

This chain joins TRBV5-6 and TRBJ2-1, with TRBD2 matching 7 bases. The trim removed 0 bases at V and 0 bases at J, leaving 12 bases unmatched. In germline, CDR1 is SGHDT, CDR2 YYEEEE. The length of the CDR3 is 19 residues. CDR3 in DNA: TGTGCCAGCAGCTTGGATGGGCTAGCGGAACTAACCTCCTACAATGAGCAGTTCTTC. Translated: CASSLDGLAELTSYNEQFF.

The chain combines TRBV5-4 with TRBJ1-1; 8 bases line up with TRBD1. CDR1 is SGHNT and CDR2 is YYREEE in the germline V gene (reference sequence). CDR3 length equals 16 residues. Trimming at V came to 5 bases and at J to 1 base, leaving 10 bases not matched to a gene. DNA for the CDR3: TGTGCCAGCAGAAGACAGGGGCAAGCGTGGAACACTGAAGCTTTCTTT. Translation: CASRRQGQAWNTEAFF. Combining the CDR3 with reference TRBV5-4 and TRBJ1-1 gives the whole variable domain ETGVTQSPTHLIKTRGQQVTLRCSSQSGHNTVSWYQQALGQGPQFIFQYYREEENGRGNFPPRFSGLQFPNYSSELNVNALELDDSALYLCASRRQGQAWNTEAFFGQGTRLTVV.

The V call is TRBV6-5, the J call TRBJ1-3; possible D gene TRBD1, 5 bases. This CDR3 has 16 amino acids. The V gene's germline CDR1 is MNHEY and CDR2 SVGAGI. V was shortened by 0 bases and J by 6 bases, with 15 bases between the two germline ends. CDR3 sequence (DNA): TGTGCCAGCAGTTACTCGGGAACAGGTGGTGCAAACACCATATATTTT. Amino acids: CASSYSGTGGANTIYF.

The chain recombines TRBV2 with TRBJ2-2; 7 positions agree with TRBD2. This CDR3 comprises 12 residues. Trimming removed 10 bases from V and 5 bases from J; junction bases left unmatched: 4. Germline CDR1 and CDR2: SNHLY and FYNNEI. CDR3 nucleotides: TGTGCCACCACCGGGAGGACCGGGGAGCTGTTTTTT. Translation gives CATTGRTGELFF.